These 3 T cell receptor beta chains came from one sample sequenced in a study of regulatory T cells in long-lasting Graves disease. Documented time point: persistent/refractory GD, antithyroid drugs over 5 years with positive TRAb. TCR sequences were obtained from RNA taken from PBMCs. Arm-PCR with iRepertoire HTBI primers amplified the CDR3 regions for these TCR beta libraries. Via MiXCR, TCRdb re-called the multiplex PCR reads, giving one row per CDR3 protein. This table has roughly 450,000 distinct CDR3 sequences, 20% to 25% appearing once. The input for sequencing was peripheral blood mononuclear cells (PBMCs), taken when the disease was refractory, from a patient treated with antithyroid drugs. The receptors were gathered from a female donor with Graves disease.

The J gene is TRBJ2-7, the V gene TRBV5-4; TRBD1 agrees at 7 bases. After removal of 3 bases from V and 4 bases from J, the junction contained 13 bases not matched to a gene. CDR3 length: 16 amino acids. Germline V CDR1 and CDR2: SGHNT, YYREEE (reference sequence). The CDR3 coding sequence is TGTGCCAGCAGCTGGACTGACAGGGAAGAAGGTTACGAGCAGTACTTC. It encodes CASSWTDREEGYEQYF. Complete variable domain (other parts from reference TRBV5-4 and TRBJ2-7): ETGVTQSPTHLIKTRGQQVTLRCSSQSGHNTVSWYQQALGQGPQFIFQYYREEENGRGNFPPRFSGLQFPNYSSELNVNALELDDSALYLCASSWTDREEGYEQYFGPGTRLTVT.

As concerns this clonotype: This clone may be a read error of a much larger clone one base away. The chain employs TRBV6-5 and TRBJ2-5; the D gene is possibly TRBD2 (6 bases). The germline CDR1 and CDR2 sequences are MNHEY and SVGAGI. CDR3 length equals 17 residues. V dropped 2 bases and J dropped 1 base, with 17 bases sitting between them. The CDR3 region is CASSYTRASEIQETQYF. In DNA form, the CDR3 reads TGTGCCAGCAGTTACACTCGGGCTAGCGAAATCCAAGAGACCCAGTACTTC.

This clonotype was recorded many times. The chain is built from TRBV7-6 and TRBJ2-2; no clear D. This CDR3 spans 15 amino acids. Trimming took off 5 bases at V and 0 bases at J, with 10 bases between the two ends. Germline CDR1 is SGHVS and CDR2 is FNYEAQ. CDR3 sequence reads: CASSLGRANTGELFF. The CDR3, as DNA: TGTGCCAGCAGCCTAGGACGCGCGAACACCGGGGAGCTGTTTTTT.